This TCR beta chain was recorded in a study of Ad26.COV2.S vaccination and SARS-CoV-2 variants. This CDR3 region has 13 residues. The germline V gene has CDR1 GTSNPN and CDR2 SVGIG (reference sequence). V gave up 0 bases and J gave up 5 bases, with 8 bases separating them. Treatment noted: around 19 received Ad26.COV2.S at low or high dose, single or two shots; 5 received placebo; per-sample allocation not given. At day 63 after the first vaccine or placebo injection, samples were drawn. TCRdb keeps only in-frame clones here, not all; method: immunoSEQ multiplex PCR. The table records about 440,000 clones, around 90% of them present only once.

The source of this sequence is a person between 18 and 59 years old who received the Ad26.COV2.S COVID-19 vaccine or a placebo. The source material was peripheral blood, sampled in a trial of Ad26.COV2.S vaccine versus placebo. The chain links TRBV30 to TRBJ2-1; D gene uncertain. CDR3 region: CAWSVRRNNEQFF. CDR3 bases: TGTGCCTGGAGTGTACGGAGAAACAATGAGCAGTTCTTC.